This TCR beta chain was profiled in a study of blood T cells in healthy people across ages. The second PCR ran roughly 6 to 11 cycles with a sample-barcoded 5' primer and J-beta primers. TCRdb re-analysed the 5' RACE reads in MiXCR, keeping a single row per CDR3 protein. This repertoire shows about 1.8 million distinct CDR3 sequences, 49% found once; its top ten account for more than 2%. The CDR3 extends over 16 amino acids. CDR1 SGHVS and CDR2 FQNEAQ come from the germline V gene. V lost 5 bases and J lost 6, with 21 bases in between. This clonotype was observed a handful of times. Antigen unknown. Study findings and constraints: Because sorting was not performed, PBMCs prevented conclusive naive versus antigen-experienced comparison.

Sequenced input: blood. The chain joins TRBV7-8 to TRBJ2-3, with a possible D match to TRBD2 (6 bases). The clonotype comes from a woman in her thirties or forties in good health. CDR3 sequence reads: CASSLRGGLQGDTQYF. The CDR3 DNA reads TGTGCCAGCAGCCTCCGGGGTGGACTACAAGGGGATACGCAGTATTTT.